This T cell receptor beta chain was sequenced for a study of immune cell composition in non-small cell lung cancer. On the study more broadly: Most cases were lung adenocarcinoma or squamous cell carcinoma.

General study points: Tumour-associated clones >0.5% occurred in under 40% of adenocarcinomas, about 80% of squamous. Lung squamous cell carcinoma tumours had significantly higher top 10 clone scores and productive clonality than lung adenocarcinoma.

Concerning this clone: Antigen: not known.

CDR1 and CDR2 from the germline V gene are MDHEN and SYDVKM. This CDR3 spans 13 amino acids. V shed 7 bases, J shed 6 bases, and the junction held 6 bases outside the gene matches. Produced via immunoSEQ multiplex PCR; TCRdb's table is partial and in-frame only. The data hold thousands of clones, with 76% observed a single time. The V and J genes are TRBV28 and TRBJ1-5; 7 nucleotides align to TRBD1. Sequenced material: lung tumor tissue. The receptor was derived from a human donor with non-small cell lung cancer. This CDR3 is CASIDRDPQPQHF. The CDR3 DNA is TGTGCCAGCATAGACAGGGACCCTCAGCCCCAGCATTTT.